The 9 T cell receptor beta chains reported below all come from one sample, sequenced in a study of cytomegalovirus exposure and HLA in healthy donors. The PCR contained 60 Vbeta and 13 Jbeta primers. Sequencing used immunoSEQ multiplex PCR; TCRdb keeps in-frame clones, though not all of them. Among fewer than 300,000 clones listed, roughly 80% were seen once. Material for sequencing was PBMCs. The receptor set was obtained from a girl aged 2-10 years in good health and CMV-seronegative.

This clone was observed a single time. This rearrangement joins TRBV4-1 to TRBJ1-1, with 7 positions matching TRBD1. The CDR3 has 15 residues. Trimming took 3 bases from V and 7 from J; bases not matched to a gene: 11. The germline CDR1 and CDR2 sequences are MGHRA and YSYEKL. CDR3 DNA: TGCGCCAGCAGCCACCCGGGACAGAAACCGCATGAAGCTTTCTTT. As protein: CASSHPGQKPHEAFF.

This clone is a singleton in its sample. The chain uses TRBV2 and TRBJ1-2; D may be TRBD1 (5 bases). The CDR3 loop spans 14 amino acids. Per germline, CDR1 SNHLY and CDR2 FYNNEI. V lost 7 bases, J lost 5 bases, and 17 bases lay in between. The CDR3 spells CASIPGRGRYGYTF. CDR3 nucleotide sequence: TGTGCCAGCATCCCCGGGAGGGGCAGGTATGGCTACACCTTC.

CDR3 region: CASTTGKRGYTF. The CDR3 nucleotides are TGTGCCAGCACTACAGGGAAGAGGGGCTACACCTTC. V gene TRBV9 combines with J gene TRBJ1-2, with TRBD1 as a possible D gene (6 bases). V was shortened by 6 bases and J by 8 bases, with 14 bases between the two germline ends. CDR3 size: 12 residues. From germline, CDR1 is SGDLS and CDR2 YYNGEE. The complete variable domain, with remaining parts taken from reference TRBV9 and TRBJ1-2, reads DSGVTQTPKHLITATGQRVTLRCSPRSGDLSVYWYQQSLDQGLQFLIQYYNGEERAKGNILERFSAQQFPDLHSELNLSSLELGDSALYFCASTTGKRGYTFGSGTRLTVV.

This clone was detected only once. The genes are TRBV28 and TRBJ2-1; TRBD1 matches 9 bases. V gave up 3 bases and J gave up 4 bases; unmatched junction bases: 7. This CDR3 region has 16 residues. Per the germline V gene, CDR1 is MDHEN and CDR2 is SYDVKM. The CDR3 DNA reads TGTGCCAGCAGTTTCTTGGACAGGGGACAATACAATGAGCAGTTCTTC. Its translation is CASSFLDRGQYNEQFF.

This chain connects TRBV9 to TRBJ2-1; the D gene is possibly TRBD2 (7 bases). The CDR3 spans 16 residues. Germline V lookup: CDR1 SGDLS, CDR2 YYNGEE. Trimming left V 0 bases short and J 3 bases short, with 13 bases between. The chain's CDR3 is CASSVGGGHRYNEQFF. The CDR3 coding sequence is TGTGCCAGCAGCGTAGGGGGGGGCCATCGCTACAATGAGCAGTTCTTC.

The V and J genes are TRBV14 and TRBJ2-2; 8 nucleotides line up with TRBD2. The CDR3 has 16 amino acids. Trimming took 4 bases from V and 1 from J; bases not matched to a gene: 5. CDR1 is SGHDN and CDR2 is FVKESK in the germline V gene. The CDR3 loop is CASSPRTSWNTGELFF. DNA of the CDR3: TGTGCCAGCAGCCCTAGGACTAGCTGGAACACCGGGGAGCTGTTTTTT.

The genes are TRBV27 and TRBJ1-1; maybe TRBD1 (6 bases). Germline V gene data show CDR1 as MNHEY and CDR2 as SMNVEV (reference sequence). There are 18 residues in the CDR3. V was shortened by 2 bases and J by 4 bases, with 23 bases between the two germline ends. CDR3 residues: CASSLRGGVRAWGTEAFF. CDR3 in DNA: TGTGCCAGCAGTTTAAGGGGGGGCGTCAGAGCGTGGGGCACTGAAGCTTTCTTT.

The chain carries TRBV2 and TRBJ2-1; weak D call: TRBD1 (5 bases). V gave up 2 bases and J gave up 3 bases, with 11 bases separating them. Germline V lookup: CDR1 SNHLY, CDR2 FYNNEI. The length of the CDR3 is 15 residues. The CDR3 DNA reads TGTGCCAGCAGTGAATCGCAGGGTCACTACAATGAGCAGTTCTTC. It translates to CASSESQGHYNEQFF. Drawing the rest from reference TRBV2 and TRBJ2-1, the complete variable domain is EPEVTQTPSHQVTQMGQEVILRCVPISNHLYFYWYRQILGQKVEFLVSFYNNEISEKSEIFDDQFSVERPDGSNFTLKIRSTKLEDSAMYFCASSESQGHYNEQFFGPGTRLTVL.

This clone was seen a handful of times. The chain carries TRBV30 and TRBJ2-1; D is unresolved. Trimming removed 3 bases at V and 4 bases at J, with 10 bases between. Germline CDR1 GTSNPN, CDR2 SVGIG (reference sequence). There are 13 residues in the CDR3. CDR3 DNA sequence: TGTGCCTGGAGCCCGGCGGAGTACAATGAGCAGTTCTTC. Protein: CAWSPAEYNEQFF.